This T cell receptor (beta chain) was sequenced for a study of cytomegalovirus exposure and HLA in healthy donors. Overall study findings and caveats: A prior analysis recorded that most TCR beta V segments were productive about 90% or about 30% of the time. Several of the most significant clusters were apparently associated with common viral pathogens in a later analysis.

Unrecorded immune exposures were likely, despite nominal health at sampling. Vbeta (60) and Jbeta (13) primers were used in the PCR. Authors' methods: In a later analysis, of roughly 83 million unique beta chains, roughly 9.9 million appeared in at least two donors. Libraries were prepared by immunoSEQ multiplex PCR; TCRdb keeps only in-frame clonotypes and omits some of them. V, J and clone size are those of that table, while D and trimming were read from the DNA. The sample lists around 200,000 clones; 65% to 90% were seen once. V was pared by 5 bases and J by 4 bases, with 4 bases of the junction left unmatched. This CDR3 spans 14 amino acids. Germline V lookup: CDR1 SEHNR, CDR2 FQNEAQ (reference sequence). On this clone itself: Its antigen is as yet unknown.

The material sequenced was PBMCs. The chain recombines TRBV7-9 with TRBJ2-1; 8 positions agree with TRBD2. The sequence came from a woman in her 30s in good health and CMV-seronegative. The CDR3 DNA is TGTGCCAGCAGCATGCGGGGGGTTTACAATGAGCAGTTCTTC. As protein: CASSMRGVYNEQFF.